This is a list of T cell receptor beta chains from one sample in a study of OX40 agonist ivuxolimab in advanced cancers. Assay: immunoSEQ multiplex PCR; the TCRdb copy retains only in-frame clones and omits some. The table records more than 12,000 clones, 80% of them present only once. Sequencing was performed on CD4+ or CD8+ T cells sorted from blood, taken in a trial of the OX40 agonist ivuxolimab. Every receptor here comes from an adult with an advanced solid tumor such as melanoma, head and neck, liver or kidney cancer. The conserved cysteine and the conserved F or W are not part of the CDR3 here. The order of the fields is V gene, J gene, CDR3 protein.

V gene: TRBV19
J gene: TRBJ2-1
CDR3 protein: ASSITTKTEYNEQF

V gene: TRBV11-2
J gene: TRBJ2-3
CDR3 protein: ASSVLPGTDTQY

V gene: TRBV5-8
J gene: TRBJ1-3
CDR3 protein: ASSRPFLTDSGNTIY

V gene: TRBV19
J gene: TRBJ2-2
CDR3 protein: ATDEDESGELF

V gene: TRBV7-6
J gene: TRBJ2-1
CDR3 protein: ASSLMGLAGREGQF

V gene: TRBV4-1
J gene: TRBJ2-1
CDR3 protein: ASSQDPRSYNEQF

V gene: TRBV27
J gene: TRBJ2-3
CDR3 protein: ASSPLAGLADTQY

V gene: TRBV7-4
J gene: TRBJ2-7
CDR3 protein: ASSSGQGREQY

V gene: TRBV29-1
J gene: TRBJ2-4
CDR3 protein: SVEGTALAKNIQY

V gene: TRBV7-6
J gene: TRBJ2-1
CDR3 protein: ASSIRALGGYNEQF

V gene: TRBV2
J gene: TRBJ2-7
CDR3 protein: ASSELALAGIYEQY

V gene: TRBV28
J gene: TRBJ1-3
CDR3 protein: ASSRQTGNTIY

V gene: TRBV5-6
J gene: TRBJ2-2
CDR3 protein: ASSPYMNTGELF

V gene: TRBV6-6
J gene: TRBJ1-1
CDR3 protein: ASSYGGSRGTEAF

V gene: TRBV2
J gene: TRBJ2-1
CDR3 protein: ASSDRLERVDEQF

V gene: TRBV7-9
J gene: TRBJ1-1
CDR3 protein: ASSLAADLSGTEAF

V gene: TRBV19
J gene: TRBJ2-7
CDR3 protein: ASSTSSYEQY

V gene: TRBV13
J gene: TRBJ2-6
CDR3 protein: ASSARTGANVLT

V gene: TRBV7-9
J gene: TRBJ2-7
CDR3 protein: ASRLGHHEQY

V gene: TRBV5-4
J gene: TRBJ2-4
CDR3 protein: ASSPEGRTKNIQY

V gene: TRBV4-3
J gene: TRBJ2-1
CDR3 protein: ASSQDPEGQYNEQF

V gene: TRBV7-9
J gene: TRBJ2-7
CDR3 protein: ASSLAWDYQSDEQY

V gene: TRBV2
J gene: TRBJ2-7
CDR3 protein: ASNRGRVGSYEQY

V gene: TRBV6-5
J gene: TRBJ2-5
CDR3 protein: ASSQSGGASETQY

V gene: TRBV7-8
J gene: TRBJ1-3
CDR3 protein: ASSLTAGSSGNTIY

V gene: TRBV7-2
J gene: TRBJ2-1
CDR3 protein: ASSRDRAYNEQF